This T cell receptor (beta chain) was captured by sequencing in a study of CD8+ T cells in alopecia areata. As regards this clone: The antigen is not known.

Treatment reported: oral pan-JAK inhibitor, 5-10 mg twice daily. Both CD4+ and CD8+ T cells were separated by sorting PBMCs. RNA extraction and reverse transcription yielded cDNA as sequencing template. Using immunoSEQ multiplex PCR, the repertoire was profiled, and TCRdb retains in-frame clones only, with some absent. This table holds 160,000 or so clones, approximately 59% found once. Germline V lookup: CDR1 SEHNR, CDR2 FQNEAQ (reference sequence). V was pared by 0 bases and J by 10 bases, with 4 bases between. This CDR3 region has 12 residues. General observations from the study: Unlike in mice, where it was clearer, TCR sharing across patients was less clear, possibly HLA-related. During tofacitinib treatment, many expanded lesional clones remained in scalp and blood.

The source is a human donor with alopecia areata. This specimen consisted of CD4+ T cells sorted from blood, obtained at approximately week 60, from a patient treated with tofacitinib. This sequence joins TRBV7-9 and TRBJ1-6; D is ambiguous. CDR3 amino acids: CASSLAESPLHF. DNA of the CDR3: TGTGCCAGCAGCTTAGCGGAGTCACCCCTCCACTTT.